A single count supports the clone carrying this T cell receptor beta chain. The CDR3 has 15 amino acids. CDR1 is MNHEY, CDR2 SMNVEV, per germline (reference sequence). V gave up 5 bases and J gave up 2 bases, with 13 bases separating them. Per the original data handling: Estimates of nucleated cell counts were drawn from the amplification of reference gene primers. Produced via immunoSEQ multiplex PCR; TCRdb's table is partial and in-frame only. That table furnishes V, J and clone size, whereas the DNA furnished D and trimming. Of hundreds of thousands of clones in the sample, around 91% are singletons; the top ten hold 2% to 2.5%. This sample stems from a study of blood T cell repertoires in COVID-19. Across the whole study: There were acute and convalescent COVID-19 samples, and they came from the United States, Italy and Spain.

Assignment of participants to cohorts was predicated upon participant-reported clinical history. What the recovered Cohort 3 donors had was two negative PCRs, clearance, or symptom resolution. The receptor was derived from a woman aged 18-29 years who had recovered from COVID-19. The J gene is TRBJ1-5, the V gene TRBV27, with a possible D match to TRBD1 (5 bases). The sample consisted of PBMCs or T cells enriched from blood (not recorded which). The CDR3 DNA follows: TGTGCCAGCAGTATCTCGACGGGGGGCAATCAGCCCCAGCATTTT. Translated, it gives CASSISTGGNQPQHF.